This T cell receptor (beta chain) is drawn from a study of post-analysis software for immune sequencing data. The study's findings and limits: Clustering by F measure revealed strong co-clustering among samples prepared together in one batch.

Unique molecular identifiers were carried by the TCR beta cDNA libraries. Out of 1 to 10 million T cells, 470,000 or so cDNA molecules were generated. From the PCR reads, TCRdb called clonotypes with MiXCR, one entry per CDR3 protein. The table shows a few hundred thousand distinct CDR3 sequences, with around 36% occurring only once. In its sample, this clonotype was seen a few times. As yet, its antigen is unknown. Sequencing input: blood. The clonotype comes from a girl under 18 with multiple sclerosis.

The CDR3 sequence: CASSLMGAASQYF. In DNA form, the CDR3 reads TGTGCCAGCAGTTTAATGGGGGCAGCCTCCCAGTACTTC. The chain joins TRBV12-3 or TRBV12-4 to TRBJ2-5; D might be TRBD1 (6 bases). The CDR3 is made up of 13 amino acids. V lost 2 bases to trimming and J lost 9 bases, with 13 bases between them.